A single sample gave rise to the 27 T cell receptor beta chains below, sequenced in a study of response to subunit inactivated influenza vaccine. MiXCR, run by TCRdb on the RT-PCR reads, gives a single entry per CDR3 protein. This sample has some 640,000 distinct CDR3 sequences, with approximately 13% found just once. The material was PBMCs from blood, obtained around two weeks before vaccination. The receptors derive from a man aged 45-60 years who received an inactivated influenza vaccine.

V is TRBV20-1 and J is TRBJ2-7; 8 nucleotides align to TRBD1. The CDR3 totals 15 residues. Germline lookup yields CDR1 DFQATT and CDR2 SNEGSKA (reference sequence). V was pared by 6 bases and J by 2 bases, with 12 bases of the junction left unmatched. As DNA, the CDR3 is TGCAGTGCAACACAAACAGGGGGTCCAACCTACGAGCAGTACTTC. It is translated as CSATQTGGPTYEQYF.

This clonotype has only a few counts. The J gene is TRBJ2-2, the V gene TRBV15; a possible D gene is TRBD2 (5 bases). The ends were cut back, 4 bases at V and 6 bases at J, with 15 bases in the middle. This CDR3 is built from 15 residues. Looked up from germline, CDR1 is LNHNV and CDR2 is YYDKDF (reference sequence). CDR3 sequence (DNA): TGTGCCACCAGCACGGGGATATTAGACGCCGGGGAGCTGTTTTTT. Protein product: CATSTGILDAGELFF. The full variable domain, completed using reference TRBV15 and TRBJ2-2, is DAMVIQNPRYQVTQFGKPVTLSCSQTLNHNVMYWYQQKSSQAPKLLFHYYDKDFNNEADTPDNFQSRRPNTSFCFLDIRSPGLGDTAMYLCATSTGILDAGELFFGEGSRLTVL.

The chain is built from TRBV12-3 or TRBV12-4 and TRBJ1-1; D is uncertain. The CDR3 is 12 amino acids. With 6 bases removed from V and 10 bases from J, the gap between germline ends came to 15 bases. CDR3 bases: TGTGCCAGCAGCCGGGCCACTCCCGGAGCTTTCTTT. Translated, it gives CASSRATPGAFF.

The chain links TRBV20-1 to TRBJ2-1; D is unclear. The CDR3 consists of 13 residues. Trimming removed 6 bases from V and 4 bases from J, with 13 bases in between. The germline V gene encodes CDR1 DFQATT and CDR2 SNEGSKA (reference sequence). The CDR3 DNA is TGCAGTGCCCCCCCTGACATTTACAATGAGCAGTTCTTC. This gives the protein CSAPPDIYNEQFF.

This clonotype showed up just a few times. The rearrangement links TRBV6-1 to TRBJ1-2, with a tentative D call TRBD1 (6 bases). This CDR3 contains 16 residues. Germline V gene sequence: CDR1 MNHNS, CDR2 SASEGT. The V and J ends lost 0 bases and 5 bases respectively, with 16 bases between them. The CDR3 here is CASSEAGGGGRYGYTF. The CDR3 DNA reads TGTGCCAGCAGTGAAGCAGGGGGAGGGGGTCGGTATGGCTACACCTTC.

This clonotype was found a few times. This rearrangement joins TRBV12-3 or TRBV12-4 to TRBJ2-7, with TRBD2 identical over 10 bases. The CDR3 covers 15 residues. V was pared by 8 bases and J by 0 bases, with 7 bases of the junction left unmatched. CDR3 nucleotide sequence: TGTGCCAGCGGACGATCTAGCGGGGGCTCCTACGAGCAGTACTTC. Translation: CASGRSSGGSYEQYF.

The chain is built from TRBV29-1 and TRBJ1-2; 12 nucleotides match TRBD1. CDR1 is SQVTM, CDR2 ANQGSEA, per germline. V lost 8 bases and J lost 7; bases outside the gene matches: 14. The CDR3 sequence is 15 residues long. CDR3: CSQWGPGQGASGYTF. CDR3 nucleotide sequence: TGCAGCCAATGGGGTCCGGGACAGGGGGCCTCTGGCTACACCTTC.

The genes are TRBV4-3 and TRBJ2-6; no reliable D call. Germline values: CDR1 LGHNA, CDR2 YSLEER. Trimming shortened V by 1 base and J by 0 bases, and 4 bases separated the two germline ends. The CDR3 loop spans 15 amino acids. For the CDR3, the DNA is TGCGCCAGCAGCCAAGTTATCTCTGGGGCCAACGTCCTGACTTTC. Its translation is CASSQVISGANVLTF.

This clonotype was picked up a small number of times. This rearrangement joins TRBV25-1 to TRBJ1-2; 7 positions agree with TRBD1. This CDR3 has 15 amino acids. Trimming cost V 1 base and J 4 bases; bases outside gene matches: 6. The germline V gene has CDR1 MGHDK and CDR2 SYGVNS. The CDR3 DNA reads TGTGCCAGCAGTGAATGGGGAGACAGGGTCTATGGCTACACCTTC. Translated, it gives CASSEWGDRVYGYTF.

Turning to this clonotype: The junction differs from germline at one of its ends, possibly a read error. This sequence joins TRBV3-1 and TRBJ2-1; the D gene is possibly TRBD2 (6 bases). CDR1 and CDR2 from the germline V gene are LGHDT and YNNKEL (reference sequence). CDR3 length equals 15 residues. CDR3 residues: CASCQEFSGYNEQFF. CDR3 sequence (DNA): TGTGCCAGCTGCCAAGAATTTAGCGGATACAATGAGCAGTTCTTC.

This chain uses TRBV7-9 with TRBJ2-5; 8 bases agree with TRBD1. This CDR3 comprises 15 residues. Per germline, CDR1 SEHNR and CDR2 FQNEAQ (reference sequence). V gave up 5 bases and J gave up 1 base; unmatched junction bases: 6. CDR3: CASSIRTGTQETQYF. The CDR3 DNA sequence: TGTGCCAGCAGCATCCGGACAGGGACCCAAGAGACCCAGTACTTC.

At least ten counts were recorded for this clonotype. This chain uses TRBV12-3 or TRBV12-4 with TRBJ2-7; 7 nucleotides align to TRBD1. CDR3 length: 13 residues. With V trimmed by 5 bases and J by 0 bases, 1 base remained unmatched. The CDR3 coding sequence is TGTGCCAGCAGTCAGGGGGTCTCCTACGAGCAGTACTTC. Protein product: CASSQGVSYEQYF.

Only a few counts were recorded for this clonotype. The chain uses TRBV28 and TRBJ2-2; the match to TRBD1 covers 8 bases. Germline lookup yields CDR1 MDHEN and CDR2 SYDVKM. This CDR3 is 16 amino acids long. With V trimmed by 6 bases and J by 6 bases, 12 bases remained unmatched. CDR3 sequence (DNA): TGTGCCAGCAGGACAGGGGTCGGATCGGGGCCCGGGGAGCTGTTTTTT. Translated, it gives CASRTGVGSGPGELFF.

The chain has TRBV10-3 and TRBJ2-7; a possible D gene is TRBD1 (6 bases). This CDR3 comprises 14 residues. Germline lookup yields CDR1 ENHRY and CDR2 SYGVKD. Trimming shortened V by 0 bases and J by 2 bases, and 8 bases separated the two germline ends. CDR3 sequence reads: CAISESGATYEQYF. Here the CDR3 DNA reads TGTGCCATCAGTGAGTCGGGGGCGACCTACGAGCAGTACTTC.

This chain joins TRBV7-9 and TRBJ2-6, with 7 nucleotides matching TRBD1. CDR1 is SEHNR, CDR2 FQNEAQ, per germline (reference sequence). The length of the CDR3 is 17 residues. V lost 3 bases to trimming and J lost 2 bases; unmatched junction nucleotides: 7. Here the CDR3 DNA reads TGTGCCAGCAGCTTTGGTACAGGGGCAACTGGGGCCAACGTCCTGACTTTC. Protein product: CASSFGTGATGANVLTF.

The V and J genes are TRBV12-3 or TRBV12-4 and TRBJ2-7, with D possibly matching TRBD1 (5 bases). Trimming cost V 5 bases and J 4 bases, with 15 bases left between them. This CDR3 has 14 amino acids. CDR3: CASSPQVWGYEQYF. CDR3 in DNA: TGTGCCAGCAGTCCACAGGTATGGGGTTACGAGCAGTACTTC.

This clonotype came up many times. This chain joins TRBV7-2 and TRBJ2-2; TRBD2 matches 10 bases. The CDR3 contains 16 residues. Germline CDR1 SGHTA, CDR2 FQGNSA. J gave up 10 bases and V 4 bases, and 12 bases lay outside the gene matches. CDR3 protein: CASSSLGSGGITELFF. In nucleotides, the CDR3 is TGTGCCAGCAGCTCCCTAGGTAGCGGGGGGATAACGGAGCTGTTTTTT.

There are many counts of this clonotype. V usage is TRBV5-1 and J usage is TRBJ2-1, with 14 bases that match TRBD2. Germline CDR1 reads SGHRS; CDR2 reads YFSETQ. The CDR3 extends over 15 amino acids. V gave up 3 bases and J gave up 7 bases; unmatched junction bases: 3. The CDR3 protein is CASSSGLAGDNEQFF. Here the CDR3 DNA reads TGCGCCAGCAGCTCGGGACTAGCGGGGGATAATGAGCAGTTCTTC. Together with reference TRBV5-1 and TRBJ2-1, the CDR3 gives the full variable domain: KAGVTQTPRYLIKTRGQQVTLSCSPISGHRSVSWYQQTPGQGLQFLFEYFSETQRNKGNFPGRFSGRQFSNSRSEMNVSTLELGDSALYLCASSSGLAGDNEQFFGPGTRLTVL.

The table lists this clonotype with a few counts. The genes are TRBV28 and TRBJ2-7; 7 bases fit TRBD1. Germline assignment: CDR1 MDHEN and CDR2 SYDVKM. The CDR3 runs to 15 residues. The V and J ends lost 5 bases and 3 bases, in that order; junction bases with no gene match: 10. This CDR3 is CASSTDRAWGYEQYF. CDR3 nucleotide sequence: TGTGCCAGCAGTACCGACAGGGCTTGGGGCTACGAGCAGTACTTC.

This clonotype was recorded a few times. The genes are TRBV12-3 or TRBV12-4 and TRBJ1-1; TRBD1 is a possible D gene (5 bases). This CDR3 has 14 amino acids. The V end was cut by 1 base, the J end by 9 bases, with 15 bases between. This chain's CDR3 is CASSLEGPRAQAFF. The CDR3 region has the DNA TGTGCCAGCAGTTTAGAGGGGCCACGGGCCCAAGCTTTCTTT.

A note on this clonotype: The limits of the CDR3 on the DNA are not certain, so only TCRdb's listed CDR3 is given. The rearrangement joins TRBV7-2 to TRBJ1-1; the table's TRBD1 call for D was not verified on the DNA. Per germline, CDR1 SGHTA and CDR2 FQGNSA. The CDR3 totals 14 residues, both ends included. The CDR3 region is CASILAGGITEAFF.

This sequence joins TRBV5-1 and TRBJ2-4, with 10 nucleotides matching TRBD1. Germline-derived CDR1 and CDR2 are SGHRS and YFSETQ. V was clipped by 4 bases and J by 8 bases; unmatched bases: 6. The CDR3 is 14 amino acids. The CDR3 region is CASSNGQGGDIQYF. CDR3 coding DNA: TGCGCCAGCAGCAACGGACAGGGGGGAGACATTCAGTACTTC. Using reference TRBV5-1 and TRBJ2-4 for the parts outside the CDR3, the full variable domain is KAGVTQTPRYLIKTRGQQVTLSCSPISGHRSVSWYQQTPGQGLQFLFEYFSETQRNKGNFPGRFSGRQFSNSRSEMNVSTLELGDSALYLCASSNGQGGDIQYFGAGTRLSVL.

CDR3 bases: TGTGCCAGTATGGGCCTGGACTACCTCGGCACAGATACGCAGTATTTT. It specifies CASMGLDYLGTDTQYF. The chain has TRBV19 and TRBJ2-3; possible D gene TRBD2, 6 bases. V was cut by 7 bases and J by 1 base, with 18 bases left in between. The CDR3 is 16 residues long. Germline V gene lookup returns CDR1 LNHDA and CDR2 SQIVND (reference sequence).

This clonotype appeared many times. The rearrangement joins TRBV13 to TRBJ2-7, with D unresolved. V was pared by 1 base and J by 5 bases, with 3 bases between. Germline V gene lookup returns CDR1 PRHDT and CDR2 FYEKMQ (reference sequence). This CDR3 is 11 amino acids long. Written as DNA, the CDR3 is TGTGCCAGCAGCTTAGTTCACGAGCAGTACTTC. Amino acids: CASSLVHEQYF.

This clonotype was observed once. The V gene is TRBV30, the J gene TRBJ2-1, with 9 bases identical to TRBD2. The V and J ends lost 2 bases and 4 bases, in that order; junction bases with no gene match: 12. The length of the CDR3 is 17 residues. The germline CDR1 and CDR2 sequences are GTSNPN and SVGIG (reference sequence). The CDR3, as DNA: TGTGCCTGGAGTTCCGTGTCTTTAGCGGGGGCTTACAATGAGCAGTTCTTC. Its translation is CAWSSVSLAGAYNEQFF.

This chain connects TRBV7-2 to TRBJ2-7; 11 nucleotides match TRBD2. V trimming: 1 base; J trimming: 0 bases; junction bases outside the gene matches: 2. Germline CDR1 and CDR2: SGHTA and FQGNSA. The CDR3 contains 16 residues. CDR3 sequence reads: CASSLVAGGSSYEQYF. In nucleotides, the CDR3 is TGTGCCAGCAGCTTAGTAGCGGGGGGGAGCTCCTACGAGCAGTACTTC. The variable domain in full, completed from reference TRBV7-2 and TRBJ2-7, reads GAGVSQSPSNKVTEKGKDVELRCDPISGHTALYWYRQSLGQGLEFLIYFQGNSAPDKSGLPSDRFSAERTGGSVSTLTIQRTQQEDSAVYLCASSLVAGGSSYEQYFGPGTRLTVT.

The chain links TRBV29-1 to TRBJ1-3; D remains unclear. Germline V gene sequence: CDR1 SQVTM, CDR2 ANQGSEA. The V gene lost 6 bases and the J gene lost 0 bases, with 6 bases spanning the gap. The CDR3 totals 12 residues. CDR3 DNA sequence: TGCAGCGTAGCGAGCTCTGGAAACACCATATATTTT. Translation gives CSVASSGNTIYF. Filled out from reference TRBV29-1 and TRBJ1-3, the complete variable domain reads SAVISQKPSRDICQRGTSLTIQCQVDSQVTMMFWYRQQPGQSLTLIATANQGSEATYESGFVIDKFPISRPNLTFSTLTVSNMSPEDSSIYLCSVASSGNTIYFGEGSWLTVV.